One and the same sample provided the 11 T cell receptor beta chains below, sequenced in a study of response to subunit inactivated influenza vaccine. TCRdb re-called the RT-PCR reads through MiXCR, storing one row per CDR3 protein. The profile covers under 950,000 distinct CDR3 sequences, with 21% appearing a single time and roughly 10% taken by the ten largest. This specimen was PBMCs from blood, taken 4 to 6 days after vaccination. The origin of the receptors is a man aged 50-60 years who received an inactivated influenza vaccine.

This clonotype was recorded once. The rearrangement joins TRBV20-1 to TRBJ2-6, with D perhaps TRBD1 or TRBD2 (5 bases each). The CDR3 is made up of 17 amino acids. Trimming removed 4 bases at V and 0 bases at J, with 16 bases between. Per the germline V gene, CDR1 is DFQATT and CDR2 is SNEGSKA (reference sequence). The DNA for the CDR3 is TGCAGTGCTACGGCCTTTGGGACGGGCTCTGGGGCCAACGTCCTGACTTTC. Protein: CSATAFGTGSGANVLTF.

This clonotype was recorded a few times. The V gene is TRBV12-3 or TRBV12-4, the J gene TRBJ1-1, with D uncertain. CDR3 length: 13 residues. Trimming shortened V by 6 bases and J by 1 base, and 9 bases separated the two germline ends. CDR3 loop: CASRPGWNTEAFF. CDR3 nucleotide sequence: TGTGCCAGCAGACCTGGATGGAACACTGAAGCTTTCTTT.

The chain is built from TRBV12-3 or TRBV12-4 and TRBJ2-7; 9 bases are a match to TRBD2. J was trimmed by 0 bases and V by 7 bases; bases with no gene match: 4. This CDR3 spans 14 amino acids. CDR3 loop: CASKTSGSSYEQYF. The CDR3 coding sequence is TGTGCCAGCAAAACTAGCGGGTCCTCCTACGAGCAGTACTTC.

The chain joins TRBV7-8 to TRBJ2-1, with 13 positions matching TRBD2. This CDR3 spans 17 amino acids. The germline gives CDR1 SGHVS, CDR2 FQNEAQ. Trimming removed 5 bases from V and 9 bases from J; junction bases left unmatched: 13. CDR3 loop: CASSLLLAGGPGSEQFF. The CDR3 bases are TGTGCCAGCAGCCTGTTACTAGCGGGAGGGCCGGGGAGTGAGCAGTTCTTC.

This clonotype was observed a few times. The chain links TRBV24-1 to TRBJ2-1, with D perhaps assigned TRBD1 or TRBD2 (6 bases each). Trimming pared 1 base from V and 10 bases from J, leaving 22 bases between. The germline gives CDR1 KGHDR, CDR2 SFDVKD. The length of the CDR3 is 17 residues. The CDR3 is CATSDFGGRGAPLEQFF. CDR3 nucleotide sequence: TGTGCCACCAGTGATTTCGGGGGCCGAGGGGCCCCGCTCGAGCAGTTCTTC.

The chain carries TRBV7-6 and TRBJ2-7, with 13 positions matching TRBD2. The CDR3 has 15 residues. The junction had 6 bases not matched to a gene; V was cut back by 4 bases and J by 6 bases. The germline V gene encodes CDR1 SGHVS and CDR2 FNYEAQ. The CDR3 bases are TGTGCCAGCAGCTCGACCGGGACTAGCGGGGTCGAGCAGTACTTC. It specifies CASSSTGTSGVEQYF.

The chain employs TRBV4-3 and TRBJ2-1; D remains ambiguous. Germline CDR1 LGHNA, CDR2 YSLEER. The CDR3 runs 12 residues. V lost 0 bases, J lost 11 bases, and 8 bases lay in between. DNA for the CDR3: TGCGCCAGCAGCCAAGATGGGTTACAGCAGTTCTTC. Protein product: CASSQDGLQQFF.

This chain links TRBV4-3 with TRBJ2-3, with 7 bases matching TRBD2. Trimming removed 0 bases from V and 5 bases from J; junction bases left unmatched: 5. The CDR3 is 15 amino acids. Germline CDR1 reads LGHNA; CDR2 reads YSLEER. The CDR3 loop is CASSQEGGMGDTQYF. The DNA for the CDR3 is TGCGCCAGCAGCCAAGAGGGGGGGATGGGAGATACGCAGTATTTT.

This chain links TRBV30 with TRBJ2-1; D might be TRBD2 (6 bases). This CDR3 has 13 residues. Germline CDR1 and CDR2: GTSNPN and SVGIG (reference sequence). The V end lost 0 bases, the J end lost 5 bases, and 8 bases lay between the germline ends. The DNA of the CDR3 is TGTGCCTGGAGTGTAGGCGGGAACAATGAGCAGTTCTTC. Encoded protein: CAWSVGGNNEQFF.

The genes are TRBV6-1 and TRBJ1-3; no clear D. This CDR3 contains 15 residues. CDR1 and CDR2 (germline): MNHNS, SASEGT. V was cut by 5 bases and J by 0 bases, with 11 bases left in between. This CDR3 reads CASSKGWVSGNTIYF. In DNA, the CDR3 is TGTGCCAGCAGTAAAGGCTGGGTCTCTGGAAACACCATATATTTT.

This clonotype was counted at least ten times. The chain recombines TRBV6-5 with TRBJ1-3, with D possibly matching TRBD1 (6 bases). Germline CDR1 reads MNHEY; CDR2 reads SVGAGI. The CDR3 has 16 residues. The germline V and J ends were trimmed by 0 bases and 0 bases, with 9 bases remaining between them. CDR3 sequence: CASSYSGQNSGNTIYF. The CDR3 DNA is TGTGCCAGCAGTTACTCCGGACAGAACTCTGGAAACACCATATATTTT.